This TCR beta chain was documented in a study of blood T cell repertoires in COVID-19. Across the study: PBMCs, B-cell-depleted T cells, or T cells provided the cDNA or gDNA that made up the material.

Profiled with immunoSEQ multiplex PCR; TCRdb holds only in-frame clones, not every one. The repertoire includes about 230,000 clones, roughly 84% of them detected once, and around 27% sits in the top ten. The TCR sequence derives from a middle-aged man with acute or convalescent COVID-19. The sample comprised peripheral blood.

CDR3 region: CASRPSGHNQPQHF. The CDR3 DNA reads TGTGCCAGTCGCCCCTCGGGACATAATCAGCCCCAGCATTTT. V usage is TRBV19 and J usage is TRBJ1-5; a possible D gene is TRBD1 (6 bases). Germline loops: CDR1 LNHDA, CDR2 SQIVND (reference sequence). The CDR3 consists of 14 residues. V was cut by 8 bases and J by 4 bases, with 15 bases left in between.